Given below is one T cell receptor (beta chain) in context. Its antigen is unidentified. The CDR3 runs 16 residues. The germline gives CDR1 SGDLS, CDR2 YYNGEE. Between the trimmed V and J ends, which lost 0 bases and 2 bases, there was a span of 15 bases. The source of the sample is a study of T cells after yellow fever vaccination. Study results and caveats: Booster sampling recovered most clones from primary vaccination (under 98% CD4, just over 85% CD8).

A 5'RACE template-switching step, the method used to make TCR cDNA, added a universal primer site and UMIs. TCRdb processed the 5' RACE reads anew with MiXCR; each CDR3 protein has one entry. The sample has hundreds of thousands of distinct CDR3 sequences, around 12% seen once. The receptor was isolated from a man in his thirties or forties who received the YFV17D yellow fever vaccine. V and J are TRBV9 and TRBJ2-7; D is tentatively TRBD1 or TRBD2 (6 bases each). The input for sequencing was PBMCs, taken on the day of the yellow fever booster vaccination. The CDR3 loop reads CASSVGSPGEAYEQYF. DNA of the CDR3: TGTGCCAGCAGCGTAGGGTCTCCAGGGGAGGCCTACGAGCAGTACTTC.